The subject of this entry is one T cell receptor (beta chain). Antigen unknown. Germline lookup yields CDR1 MNHEY and CDR2 SMNVEV (reference sequence). The CDR3 runs 13 residues. V shed 5 bases, J shed 4 bases, and the junction held 3 bases outside the gene matches. TCRdb re-called the 5' RACE reads through MiXCR, storing one row per CDR3 protein. The sample yields a few hundred thousand distinct CDR3 sequences, about 6.7% seen once. The source of the sample is a study of identical twins. Findings and limits, study-wide: Out-of-frame TCR alpha sharing observed in monozygotic twins exceeded model estimates.

This sample was also put to use in a study of T cells expressing NK-cell markers. From that report: The share of CD8+ T cells held by dominant NKG2C+ clonotypes was roughly 1.0-8% in about 6 donors. What remained unclear was the HCMV specificity of expanded NKG2C+ T cell clones.

The chain couples TRBV27 to TRBJ2-3; 7 nucleotides match TRBD1. The origin of this receptor is a woman aged 18-35 years in good health. Sequencing was performed on CD8+ T cells sorted from blood. The CDR3 sequence: CASSVDRADTQYF. In nucleotides, the CDR3 is TGTGCCAGCAGTGTAGACAGGGCAGATACGCAGTATTTT.